The 7 T cell receptor beta chains listed next were all sequenced from one sample in a study of CD8+CD57+ T cells in acquired aplastic anemia. All patients picked for sequencing had shown, by flow cytometry, an expansion of CD8+CD57+ cells. TCR beta VDJ and CDR3 profiling used genomic DNA as template. TCRdb redid the calling of the reads with MiXCR, one entry per CDR3 protein. The sample contains 150,000 to 200,000 distinct CDR3 sequences, 71% of which appear only once. The sample taken for sequencing was sorted CD4+, CD8+, or CD8+CD57+ T cells (not recorded which) from PBMCs. These receptors were collected from a human donor with aplastic anemia.

Worth noting for this clonotype: Mismatch with germline at one junction end may stem from a read error. The chain recombines TRBV15 with TRBJ2-5; D remains unclear. The germline V gene has CDR1 LNHNV and CDR2 YYDKDF (reference sequence). The CDR3 is 12 amino acids. The CDR3 loop reads CATSRDQATQYF. CDR3 in DNA: TGTGCCACCAGCAGAGATCAAGCGACCCAGTACTTC.

The gene calls are TRBV7-2 and TRBJ1-1; D gene ambiguous. The CDR3 consists of 14 residues. V was trimmed by 5 bases and J by 0 bases, leaving 10 bases between them. Per germline, CDR1 SGHTA and CDR2 FQGNSA. The CDR3 here is CASSPETVNTEAFF. CDR3 sequence (DNA): TGTGCCAGCAGCCCAGAAACAGTGAACACTGAAGCTTTCTTT.

This clonotype was observed a few times. V usage is TRBV5-4 and J usage is TRBJ2-3, with D tentatively TRBD1 or TRBD2 (5 bases each). The CDR3 spans 13 residues. Trimming removed 0 bases from V and 6 bases from J, with 8 bases in between. Germline CDR1 and CDR2: SGHNT and YYREEE (reference sequence). DNA of the CDR3: TGTGCCAGCAGCTTGGTCGGGGACGATACGCAGTATTTT. Translating it yields CASSLVGDDTQYF.

This clonotype was seen a single time. The V call is TRBV10-3, the J call TRBJ1-2; 9 nucleotides match TRBD1. The CDR3 is made up of 14 amino acids. The ends lost 10 bases at V and 3 bases at J; junction bases unmatched: 9. From germline, CDR1 is ENHRY and CDR2 SYGVKD. CDR3 bases: TGTGCCACTTTACAGGGGGCGAGTTACTATGGCTACACCTTC. As protein: CATLQGASYYGYTF.

The table lists this clonotype with many counts. The chain links TRBV10-1 to TRBJ2-3; 10 bases match TRBD1. V was clipped by 5 bases and J by 3 bases; unmatched bases: 5. This CDR3 has 15 amino acids. The V gene's germline CDR1 is WNHNN and CDR2 SYGVQD (reference sequence). CDR3 sequence reads: CASSTGQGGTDTQYF. CDR3 bases: TGCGCCAGCAGTACTGGACAGGGGGGGACAGATACGCAGTATTTT.

V usage is TRBV24-1 and J usage is TRBJ2-3, with TRBD2 identical over 7 bases. This CDR3 contains 16 residues. V was clipped by 2 bases and J by 3 bases; unmatched bases: 7. Germline assignment: CDR1 KGHDR and CDR2 SFDVKD. DNA for the CDR3: TGTGCCACCAGTGATTCGGAGCGGGGTTTTACAGATACGCAGTATTTT. It is translated as CATSDSERGFTDTQYF.

The gene calls are TRBV12-3 or TRBV12-4 and TRBJ1-5, with a tentative D call TRBD1 (6 bases). Trimming cost V 5 bases and J 0 bases, with 14 bases left between them. The CDR3 is 16 residues long. CDR3 DNA sequence: TGTGCCAGCAGTGACGGACAGTTCTATAGCAATCAGCCCCAGCATTTT. Translation gives CASSDGQFYSNQPQHF.